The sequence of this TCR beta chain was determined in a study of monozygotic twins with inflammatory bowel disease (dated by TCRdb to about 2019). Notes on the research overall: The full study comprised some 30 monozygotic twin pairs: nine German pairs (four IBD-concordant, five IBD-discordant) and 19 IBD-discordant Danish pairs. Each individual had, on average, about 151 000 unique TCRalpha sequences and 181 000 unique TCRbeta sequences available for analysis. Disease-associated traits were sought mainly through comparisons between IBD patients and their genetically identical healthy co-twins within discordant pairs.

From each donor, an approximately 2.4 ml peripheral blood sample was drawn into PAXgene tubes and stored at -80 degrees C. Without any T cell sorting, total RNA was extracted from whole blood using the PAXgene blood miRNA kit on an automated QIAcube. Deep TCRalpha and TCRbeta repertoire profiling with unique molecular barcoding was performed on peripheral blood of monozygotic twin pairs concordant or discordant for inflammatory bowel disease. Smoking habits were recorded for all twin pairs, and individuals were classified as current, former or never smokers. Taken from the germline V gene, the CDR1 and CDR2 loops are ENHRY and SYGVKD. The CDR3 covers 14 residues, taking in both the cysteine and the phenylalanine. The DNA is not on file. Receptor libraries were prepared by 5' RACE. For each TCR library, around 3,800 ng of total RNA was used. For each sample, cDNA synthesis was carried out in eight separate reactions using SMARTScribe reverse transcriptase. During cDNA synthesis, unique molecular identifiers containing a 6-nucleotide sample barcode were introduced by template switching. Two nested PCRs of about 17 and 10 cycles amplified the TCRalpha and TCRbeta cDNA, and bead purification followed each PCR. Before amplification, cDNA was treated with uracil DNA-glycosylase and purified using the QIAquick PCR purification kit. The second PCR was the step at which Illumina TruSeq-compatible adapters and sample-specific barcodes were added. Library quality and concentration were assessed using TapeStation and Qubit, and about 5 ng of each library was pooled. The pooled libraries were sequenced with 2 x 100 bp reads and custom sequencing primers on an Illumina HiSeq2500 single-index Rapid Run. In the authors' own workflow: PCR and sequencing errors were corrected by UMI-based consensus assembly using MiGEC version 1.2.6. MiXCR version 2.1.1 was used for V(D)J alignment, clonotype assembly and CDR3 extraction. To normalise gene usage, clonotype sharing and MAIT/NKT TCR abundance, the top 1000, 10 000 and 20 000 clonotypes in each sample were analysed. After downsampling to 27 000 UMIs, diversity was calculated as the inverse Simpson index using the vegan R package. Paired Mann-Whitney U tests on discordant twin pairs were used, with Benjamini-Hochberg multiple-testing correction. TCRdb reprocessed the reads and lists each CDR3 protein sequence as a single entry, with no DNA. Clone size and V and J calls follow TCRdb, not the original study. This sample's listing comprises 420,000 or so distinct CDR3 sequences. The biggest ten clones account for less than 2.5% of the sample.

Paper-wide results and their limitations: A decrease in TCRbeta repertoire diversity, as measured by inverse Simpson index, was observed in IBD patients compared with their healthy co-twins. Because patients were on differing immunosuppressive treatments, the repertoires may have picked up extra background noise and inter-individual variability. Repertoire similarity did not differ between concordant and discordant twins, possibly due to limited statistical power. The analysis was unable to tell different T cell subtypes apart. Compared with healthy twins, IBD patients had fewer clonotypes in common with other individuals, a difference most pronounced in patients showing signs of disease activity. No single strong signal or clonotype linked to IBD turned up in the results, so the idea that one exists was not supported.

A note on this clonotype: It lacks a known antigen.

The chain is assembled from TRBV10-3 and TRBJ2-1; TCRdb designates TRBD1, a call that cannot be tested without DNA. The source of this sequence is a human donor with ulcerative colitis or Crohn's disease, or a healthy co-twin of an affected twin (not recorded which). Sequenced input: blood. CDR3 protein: CAISERGPYNEQFF.